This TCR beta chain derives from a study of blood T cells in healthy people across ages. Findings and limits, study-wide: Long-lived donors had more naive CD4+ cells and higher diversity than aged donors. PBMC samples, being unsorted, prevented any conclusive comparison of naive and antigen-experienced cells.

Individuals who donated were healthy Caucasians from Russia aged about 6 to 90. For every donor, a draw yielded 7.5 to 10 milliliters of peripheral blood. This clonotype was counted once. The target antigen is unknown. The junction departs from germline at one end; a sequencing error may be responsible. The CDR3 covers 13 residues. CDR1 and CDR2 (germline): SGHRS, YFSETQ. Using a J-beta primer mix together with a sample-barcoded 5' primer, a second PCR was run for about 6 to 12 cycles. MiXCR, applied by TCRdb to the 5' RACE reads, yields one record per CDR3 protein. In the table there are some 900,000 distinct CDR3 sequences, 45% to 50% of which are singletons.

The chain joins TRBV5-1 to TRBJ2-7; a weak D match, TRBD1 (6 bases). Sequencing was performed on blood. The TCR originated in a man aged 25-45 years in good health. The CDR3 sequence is CAGSGQPSYEQYF. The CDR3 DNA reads TGCGCCGGCAGCGGACAGCCGTCATACGAGCAGTACTTC.